This T cell receptor (beta chain) is from a study of control samples from healthy donors and cancer patients. This table comes from immunoSEQ multiplex PCR, and its TCRdb copy is limited to in-frame clones, with some not included. The table lists 100,000 to 150,000 clones, roughly 87% of them singletons. Germline CDR1 MDHEN, CDR2 SYDVKM. V shed 7 bases and J shed 5 bases, with 18 bases lying between them. The CDR3 consists of 15 residues. The clonotype was recovered from a young man in good health. Specimen: blood. The chain has TRBV28 and TRBJ2-1; D may match TRBD1 or TRBD2 (5 bases each). DNA for the CDR3: TGTGCCAGCACCCCTACCCGGGACGGACACAATGAGCAGTTCTTC. Protein sequence: CASTPTRDGHNEQFF. Full variable domain (remainder filled in from reference TRBV28 and TRBJ2-1): DVKVTQSSRYLVKRTGEKVFLECVQDMDHENMFWYRQDPGLGLRLIYFSYDVKMKEKGDIPEGYSVSREKKERFSLILESASTNQTSMYLCASTPTRDGHNEQFFGPGTRLTVL.